Sequencing of this TCR beta chain was carried out in a study of blood T cell repertoires in COVID-19. The wider study: Samples of COVID-19 (acute and convalescent) were obtained from the United States, Italy and Spain. Sources were T cells, B-cell-depleted T cells, or PBMCs; the material itself was cDNA or gDNA.

Original analysis: Counts of nucleated cells, estimated from reference gene primer amplification, were obtained. Data came from immunoSEQ multiplex PCR; TCRdb stores just in-frame clones and leaves some out. V and J calls and clone size are those listed in that table; D and trimming were worked out from the DNA. The repertoire holds roughly 220,000 clones, with just over 85% as singletons. CDR1 and CDR2 (germline): GTSNPN, SVGIG (reference sequence). Germline trimming cut 3 bases from V and 5 bases from J; bases unmatched to any gene: 5. The CDR3 contains 15 residues. Specimen: PBMCs or T cells enriched from blood (not recorded which). The chain uses TRBV30 and TRBJ2-2; TRBD1 matches 11 bases. The clonotype comes from a woman aged 50 to 60 with acute COVID-19. The CDR3 nucleotides read TGTGCCTGGAGCGGACAGGGGGCAGGAACCGGGGAGCTGTTTTTT. Protein sequence: CAWSGQGAGTGELFF.